Presented here are 15 T cell receptor beta chains from one specimen sequenced in a study of blood T cell repertoires in COVID-19. Assay: immunoSEQ multiplex PCR; the TCRdb copy retains only in-frame clones and omits some. The top ten clones hold around 20% of a sample with roughly 50,000 clones, about three quarters of them seen once. The sequencing input was peripheral blood. These receptors were taken from a human donor with active or convalescent COVID-19. The donor label of this sample is uncertain.

V is TRBV7-8 and J is TRBJ2-7; 8 positions agree with TRBD2. In germline, CDR1 is SGHVS, CDR2 FQNEAQ. There are 15 residues in the CDR3. The V gene end was trimmed by 3 bases and the J gene end by 2 bases; junction bases not matched to a gene: 6. DNA for the CDR3: TGTGCCAGCAGCTTTATAGCGGGGACCACCTACGAGCAGTACTTC. Its protein is CASSFIAGTTYEQYF. Based on the CDR3 plus reference TRBV7-8 and TRBJ2-7, the full variable domain is GAGVSQSPRYKVAKRGQDVALRCDPISGHVSLFWYQQALGQGPEFLTYFQNEAQLDKSGLPSDRFFAERPEGSVSTLKIQRTQQEDSAVYLCASSFIAGTTYEQYFGPGTRLTVT.

The chain is built from TRBV18 and TRBJ2-7, with 13 bases identical to TRBD2. Trimming cost V 8 bases and J 6 bases; bases outside gene matches: 7. Germline-derived CDR1 and CDR2 are KGHSH and LQKENI. The CDR3 is 14 residues long. CDR3: CASLPGLAGAEQYF. The CDR3 region has the DNA TGTGCCAGCCTCCCTGGACTAGCGGGAGCCGAGCAGTACTTC.

This chain links TRBV19 with TRBJ2-7; TRBD2 matches 8 bases. Germline V lookup: CDR1 LNHDA, CDR2 SQIVND (reference sequence). The V segment lost 8 bases and the J segment 3 bases; nucleotides outside the gene matches: 9. The CDR3 contains 14 residues. The CDR3 DNA follows: TGTGCCAGTGCTCAAGGACTAGCAAACTACGAGCAGTACTTC. Residues: CASAQGLANYEQYF.

This clone counts as large. The sample holds other DNA sequences that translate to the same CDR3. J is TRBJ2-1 and V is TRBV4-3; the match to TRBD2 covers 8 bases. Germline CDR1 reads LGHNA; CDR2 reads YSLEER. Trimming removed 0 bases from V and 4 bases from J; junction bases left unmatched: 2. This CDR3 contains 15 residues. CDR3 region: CASSQDRGGYNEQFF. CDR3 DNA sequence: TGCGCCAGCAGCCAAGATCGGGGGGGATACAATGAGCAGTTCTTC.

This chain connects TRBV5-1 to TRBJ1-3, with a possible D match to TRBD1 (5 bases). Trimming removed 0 bases from V and 4 bases from J, with 20 bases in between. The CDR3 sequence is 18 residues long. Germline V gene sequence: CDR1 SGHRS, CDR2 YFSETQ. CDR3 residues: CASSLAPAGTVPGNTIYF. The CDR3 DNA is TGCGCCAGCAGCTTGGCCCCCGCGGGGACGGTGCCCGGAAACACCATATATTTT.

J is TRBJ1-4 and V is TRBV10-3; possibly TRBD1 for D (6 bases). Trimming cost V 2 bases and J 5 bases, with 12 bases left between them. CDR1 is ENHRY, CDR2 SYGVKD, per germline. This CDR3 has 15 residues. The CDR3 here is CAISERGTGNEKLFF. In nucleotides, the CDR3 is TGTGCCATCAGTGAGCGGGGAACAGGGAATGAAAAACTGTTTTTT.

This chain links TRBV28 with TRBJ1-2; no clear D gene. V was clipped by 5 bases and J by 8 bases, with 12 bases between them. The CDR3 runs 12 residues. Per germline, CDR1 MDHEN and CDR2 SYDVKM. CDR3 bases: TGTGCCAGCAGTCTGAAGGGAGGCGGCTACACCTTC. Amino acid sequence: CASSLKGGGYTF.

This chain joins TRBV18 and TRBJ2-7; possible D gene TRBD1, 6 bases. The germline CDR1 and CDR2 sequences are KGHSH and LQKENI. V was shortened by 4 bases and J by 5 bases, with 9 bases between the two germline ends. The length of the CDR3 is 12 residues. CDR3 coding DNA: TGTGCCAGCTCACAACAGGGCAACGAGCAGTACTTC. Its translation: CASSQQGNEQYF.

The chain uses TRBV28 and TRBJ2-1; 7 bases fit TRBD2. Looked up from germline, CDR1 is MDHEN and CDR2 is SYDVKM. V lost 5 bases to trimming and J lost 0 bases; unmatched junction nucleotides: 7. This CDR3 contains 16 residues. The DNA of the CDR3 is TGTGCCAGCAGTACCCTGGGCGGGAGCTCCTACAATGAGCAGTTCTTC. Translating it yields CASSTLGGSSYNEQFF. The whole variable domain, filled in from reference TRBV28 and TRBJ2-1, reads DVKVTQSSRYLVKRTGEKVFLECVQDMDHENMFWYRQDPGLGLRLIYFSYDVKMKEKGDIPEGYSVSREKKERFSLILESASTNQTSMYLCASSTLGGSSYNEQFFGPGTRLTVL.

The chain carries TRBV7-9 and TRBJ2-1, with TRBD2 as a possible D gene (7 bases). CDR3 length: 13 residues. CDR1 SEHNR and CDR2 FQNEAQ come from the germline V gene (reference sequence). The V end lost 3 bases, the J end lost 9 bases, and 12 bases lay between the germline ends. DNA for the CDR3: TGTGCCAGCAGCTTGTCAGGGGAGGGTGAGCAGTTCTTC. Translated, it gives CASSLSGEGEQFF. The variable domain in full, with the rest retrieved from reference TRBV7-9 and TRBJ2-1, is DTGVSQNPRHKITKRGQNVTFRCDPISEHNRLYWYRQTLGQGPEFLTYFQNEAQLEKSRLLSDRFSAERPKGSFSTLEIQRTEQGDSAMYLCASSLSGEGEQFFGPGTRLTVL.

The V and J genes are TRBV7-2 and TRBJ1-1; D unresolved. Germline CDR1 SGHTA, CDR2 FQGNSA. V lost 8 bases to trimming and J lost 3 bases, with 16 bases between them. This CDR3 spans 14 amino acids. The chain's CDR3 is CASYSSGLHTEAFF. The DNA for the CDR3 is TGTGCCAGCTATTCGTCCGGACTCCACACTGAAGCTTTCTTT.

The V and J genes are TRBV7-6 and TRBJ2-3, with 12 bases identical to TRBD2. The CDR3 is 17 residues long. In germline, CDR1 is SGHVS, CDR2 FNYEAQ. Trimming cost V 1 base and J 1 base; bases outside gene matches: 3. This CDR3 reads CASSLGTSGEGTDTQYF. As DNA, the CDR3 is TGTGCCAGCAGCTTAGGGACTAGCGGGGAGGGCACAGATACGCAGTATTTT.

The chain has TRBV18 and TRBJ1-1, with D possibly being TRBD1 (5 bases). CDR1 KGHSH and CDR2 LQKENI come from the germline V gene. This CDR3 has 16 amino acids. V lost 2 bases and J lost 4, with 17 bases in between. The DNA for the CDR3 is TGTGCCAGCTCACCAGCTAATTCGGGGGGGATCACTGAAGCTTTCTTT. The encoded protein is CASSPANSGGITEAFF.

This clone showed up just once. This chain joins TRBV6-2 or TRBV6-3 and TRBJ2-1; maybe TRBD1 (6 bases). The V end lost 2 bases, the J end lost 10 bases, and 15 bases lay between the germline ends. This CDR3 comprises 14 residues. Germline V gene lookup returns CDR1 MNHEY and CDR2 SVGEGT. The CDR3 DNA sequence: TGTGCCAGCAGTTACCCCGACAGGCCAAGGGAGCAGTTCTTC. It codes for CASSYPDRPREQFF.

This clone was counted a few times. The chain links TRBV4-1 to TRBJ2-1; 13 bases map to TRBD2. The junction had 11 bases not matched to a gene; V was cut back by 4 bases and J by 8 bases. The germline V gene has CDR1 MGHRA and CDR2 YSYEKL. The CDR3 spans 17 residues. The CDR3 DNA is TGCGCCAGCAGCCTCCCCAGGACTAGCGGGAGTGAGTATGAGCAGTTCTTC. Its protein product is CASSLPRTSGSEYEQFF.